The 29 T cell receptor beta chains below come from one sample, sequenced in a study of shared clonotypes between healthy human individuals. Profiling relied on immunoSEQ multiplex PCR, and the TCRdb table lists in-frame clones only, not all of them. Among 2 million to 2.5 million clones listed, less than 95% were seen once. Material for sequencing was naive CD4+ T cells from PBMCs. The subset is: CD45RA+ positively selected. The source of these receptors is a man between 18 and 35 years old in good health. Some clones in this sample may be carry-over from other donors' samples.

V usage is TRBV9 and J usage is TRBJ2-7; unclear D gene. The CDR3 spans 15 residues. Deletions cut 0 bases from V and 2 bases from J, with 12 bases between. Germline CDR1 reads SGDLS; CDR2 reads YYNGEE. The CDR3 protein is CASSVAPTVTYEQYF. As DNA, the CDR3 is TGTGCCAGCAGCGTAGCTCCCACTGTGACCTACGAGCAGTACTTC.

The V call is TRBV7-3, the J call TRBJ1-5; TRBD1 is a possible D gene (6 bases). The CDR3 runs to 12 residues. The germline gives CDR1 SGHTA, CDR2 FQGTGA. Trimming cost V 8 bases and J 4 bases, with 9 bases left between them. The CDR3 here is CASGQRNQPQHF. The DNA for the CDR3 is TGTGCCAGCGGACAGAGGAATCAGCCCCAGCATTTT.

In the case of this clone: Other DNA variants within this sample encode the same CDR3. V usage is TRBV18 and J usage is TRBJ2-7; D gene uncertain. There are 11 residues in the CDR3. Germline V gives CDR1 KGHSH, CDR2 LQKENI. Trimming stripped 3 bases from V and 4 bases from J, with 4 bases between. The CDR3 here is CASSPGYEQYF. The CDR3 region has the DNA TGTGCCAGCTCACCGGGGTACGAGCAGTACTTC.

The rearrangement links TRBV29-1 to TRBJ2-7; perhaps D is TRBD1 or TRBD2 (6 bases each). The V end was cut by 5 bases, the J end by 5 bases, with 10 bases between. The CDR3 runs to 11 residues. Germline loops: CDR1 SQVTM, CDR2 ANQGSEA. CDR3 sequence: CSVRRGDEQYF. As DNA, the CDR3 is TGCAGCGTTCGAAGGGGGGACGAGCAGTACTTC.

This clone was counted a few times. V usage is TRBV21-1 and J usage is TRBJ1-2. TRBV21-1 is reported as a pseudogene. The CDR3 consists of 14 residues. CDR3 bases: TGTGCCAGGTCTGTAGTCATACCTAACTATGGCTACACCTTC. It translates to CARSVVIPNYGYTF.

The chain links TRBV9 to TRBJ1-5; tentative D call: TRBD1 (5 bases). Germline CDR1 is SGDLS and CDR2 is YYNGEE. The CDR3 totals 14 residues. V was clipped by 3 bases and J by 4 bases, with 11 bases between them. CDR3 DNA: TGTGCCAGCAGCGAGGGACGGGGGAATCAGCCCCAGCATTTT. It is translated as CASSEGRGNQPQHF.

On this clone: This sample includes further DNA sequences coding for the same CDR3. The V and J genes are TRBV28 and TRBJ2-1; 11 bases align to TRBD2. Germline lookup yields CDR1 MDHEN and CDR2 SYDVKM. The CDR3 runs 15 residues. The V and J ends lost 6 bases and 4 bases, in that order; junction bases with no gene match: 5. CDR3 sequence reads: CASSLTSGAYNEQFF. The CDR3 nucleotides are TGTGCCAGCAGCCTGACTAGCGGGGCTTACAATGAGCAGTTCTTC. The entire variable domain, with the rest obtained from reference TRBV28 and TRBJ2-1, is as follows: DVKVTQSSRYLVKRTGEKVFLECVQDMDHENMFWYRQDPGLGLRLIYFSYDVKMKEKGDIPEGYSVSREKKERFSLILESASTNQTSMYLCASSLTSGAYNEQFFGPGTRLTVL.

The V gene is TRBV10-3, the J gene TRBJ2-7, with 12 bases matching TRBD2. Germline CDR1 and CDR2: ENHRY and SYGVKD. The ends lost 4 bases at V and 5 bases at J; junction bases unmatched: 9. The CDR3 sequence is 16 residues long. The CDR3 nucleotides are TGTGCCATCAGTGGGCTAGCGGGAGGGCCATCGCACGAGCAGTACTTC. Its protein product is CAISGLAGGPSHEQYF.

The V and J genes are TRBV10-3 and TRBJ1-1; TRBD1 matches at 10 bases. Trimming removed 0 bases from V and 3 bases from J; junction bases left unmatched: 4. CDR1 is ENHRY, CDR2 SYGVKD, per germline. The CDR3 is 16 residues long. CDR3 DNA sequence: TGTGCCATCAGTGAGTCTGGGACAGGGGCGGACACTGAAGCTTTCTTT. It codes for CAISESGTGADTEAFF.

Turning to this clone: Other nucleotide sequences in the sample specify the same CDR3. The chain joins TRBV7-9 to TRBJ2-5; D not resolved. The V end lost 3 bases, the J end lost 4 bases, and 3 bases lay between the germline ends. Germline-derived CDR1 and CDR2 are SEHNR and FQNEAQ (reference sequence). The CDR3 length is 11 residues. CDR3 amino acids: CASSFRETQYF. The CDR3 DNA reads as TGTGCCAGCAGCTTCAGAGAGACCCAGTACTTC.

The genes are TRBV6-4 and TRBJ1-2; 10 bases agree with TRBD1. J lost 7 bases, V lost 2 bases, and 10 bases had no gene match. Germline values: CDR1 MRHNA, CDR2 SNTAGT. CDR3 length equals 16 residues. The DNA of the CDR3 is TGTGCCAGCAGTGACCCCCGCCGACAGGGGGCGAGTGGCTACACCTTC. Encoded protein: CASSDPRRQGASGYTF.

The gene calls are TRBV6-1 and TRBJ1-2; D uncertain. Germline V gene sequence: CDR1 MNHNS, CDR2 SASEGT. V was shortened by 5 bases and J by 1 base, with 11 bases between the two germline ends. The CDR3 runs to 14 residues. CDR3 in DNA: TGTGCCAGCAGTCCGACGGTAGATAACTATGGCTACACCTTC. It yields the protein CASSPTVDNYGYTF.

Comments on this clone: Additional DNA sequences in this sample encode the identical CDR3. This chain connects TRBV2 to TRBJ2-5; 7 bases agree with TRBD1. The V gene's germline CDR1 is SNHLY and CDR2 FYNNEI. The CDR3 runs 13 residues. V lost 5 bases to trimming and J lost 1 base; unmatched junction nucleotides: 1. CDR3: CASSRGPQETQYF. DNA for the CDR3: TGTGCCAGCAGTAGGGGGCCCCAAGAGACCCAGTACTTC.

V and J are TRBV18 and TRBJ1-4; no reliable D call. The CDR3 length is 13 residues. Germline CDR1 and CDR2: KGHSH and LQKENI. V lost 3 bases to trimming and J lost 3 bases, with 5 bases between them. The CDR3 region has the DNA TGTGCCAGCTCACCCGCAGCTAATGAAAAACTGTTTTTT. Its translation is CASSPAANEKLFF.

Here the CDR3 DNA reads TGCGCCAGCGAGGGGGGAGTCCCGACAGATACGCAGTATTTT. This sequence encodes CASEGGVPTDTQYF. The rearrangement links TRBV5-1 to TRBJ2-3; D is tentatively TRBD1 or TRBD2 (6 bases each). The CDR3 extends over 14 amino acids. The germline V gene has CDR1 SGHRS and CDR2 YFSETQ. Between the trimmed V and J ends, which lost 7 bases and 3 bases, there was a span of 15 bases.

The chain joins TRBV28 to TRBJ2-4; D not resolved. The germline CDR1 and CDR2 sequences are MDHEN and SYDVKM. The CDR3 loop spans 13 amino acids. V lost 5 bases and J lost 0, with 5 bases in between. The CDR3 here is CASSTLAKNIQYF. CDR3 DNA: TGTGCCAGCAGTACTTTAGCCAAAAACATTCAGTACTTC. The complete variable domain, with remaining parts taken from reference TRBV28 and TRBJ2-4, reads DVKVTQSSRYLVKRTGEKVFLECVQDMDHENMFWYRQDPGLGLRLIYFSYDVKMKEKGDIPEGYSVSREKKERFSLILESASTNQTSMYLCASSTLAKNIQYFGAGTRLSVL.

This clone has a single count. V is TRBV6-6 and J is TRBJ2-1; 8 bases are a match to TRBD2. With V trimmed by 8 bases and J by 6 bases, 12 bases remained unmatched. Germline loops: CDR1 MNHNY, CDR2 SVGAGI (reference sequence). There are 15 residues in the CDR3. The CDR3 loop is CASFDGAGGGNEQFF. CDR3 nucleotides: TGTGCCAGCTTTGACGGGGCGGGAGGCGGCAATGAGCAGTTCTTC.

The chain uses TRBV2 and TRBJ1-5; 7 bases match TRBD1. The V segment lost 4 bases and the J segment 1 base; nucleotides outside the gene matches: 4. CDR3 size: 15 residues. Per germline, CDR1 SNHLY and CDR2 FYNNEI. The CDR3: CASSGGQESNQPQHF. DNA for the CDR3: TGTGCCAGCAGTGGTGGACAGGAGAGCAATCAGCCCCAGCATTTT. Full variable domain (outside the CDR3, taken from reference TRBV2 and TRBJ1-5): EPEVTQTPSHQVTQMGQEVILRCVPISNHLYFYWYRQILGQKVEFLVSFYNNEISEKSEIFDDQFSVERPDGSNFTLKIRSTKLEDSAMYFCASSGGQESNQPQHFGDGTRLSIL.

V is TRBV27 and J is TRBJ2-2; no clear D gene. Germline V lookup: CDR1 MNHEY, CDR2 SMNVEV (reference sequence). The CDR3 covers 12 residues. Deletions cut 3 bases from V and 9 bases from J, with 8 bases between. As DNA, the CDR3 is TGTGCCAGCAGTTTGACGGGTCGGGAGCTGTTTTTT. Protein: CASSLTGRELFF.

Points on this clone: Other DNA sequences in this specimen translate into the identical CDR3. This sequence joins TRBV7-2 and TRBJ2-1, with D perhaps TRBD2 (6 bases). The CDR3 is 16 amino acids. Trimming pared 1 base from V and 1 base from J, leaving 11 bases between. The germline gives CDR1 SGHTA, CDR2 FQGNSA. CDR3 protein: CASSLGAGGSYNEQFF. The CDR3 nucleotides read TGTGCCAGCAGCTTAGGGGCAGGAGGGTCCTACAATGAGCAGTTCTTC.

In regard to this clone: The identical CDR3 is also encoded by other nucleotide sequences in the sample. V and J are TRBV18 and TRBJ2-3, with D uncertain. The V end lost 3 bases, the J end lost 2 bases, and 6 bases lay between the germline ends. CDR1 is KGHSH, CDR2 LQKENI, per germline. The CDR3 is 13 amino acids. The CDR3 coding sequence is TGTGCCAGCTCACCCCCCTCCACAGATACGCAGTATTTT. Translation gives CASSPPSTDTQYF.

This clone appeared a single time. The rearrangement uses TRBV28 and TRBJ2-7; 9 bases map to TRBD1. The germline V gene encodes CDR1 MDHEN and CDR2 SYDVKM. The CDR3 runs to 15 residues. V lost 6 bases, J lost 5 bases, and 11 bases stayed unmatched. As DNA, the CDR3 is TGTGCCAGCAGCCCAGGTGGGACAGGGCTCCACGAGCAGTACTTC. Translation: CASSPGGTGLHEQYF.

This sequence joins TRBV5-1 and TRBJ1-4, with D perhaps TRBD1 (5 bases). V lost 4 bases and J lost 8, with 18 bases in between. The CDR3 consists of 15 residues. Germline V gene sequence: CDR1 SGHRS, CDR2 YFSETQ. The CDR3 is CASSRGDPPGEKLFF. In nucleotides, the CDR3 is TGCGCCAGCAGCCGGGGGGATCCCCCGGGAGAAAAACTGTTTTTT.

This clone has more than one count but fewer than ten. This rearrangement joins TRBV30 to TRBJ1-1, with D unclear. V lost 2 bases and J 4 bases, leaving 17 bases between the germline ends. Germline V gives CDR1 GTSNPN, CDR2 SVGIG (reference sequence). The CDR3 is 15 residues long. In nucleotides, the CDR3 is TGTGCCTGGAGTATCCTCTGGGCCCCAGCCACTGAAGCTTTCTTT. It specifies CAWSILWAPATEAFF.

The chain couples TRBV6-1 to TRBJ2-5; the D gene is possibly TRBD2 (6 bases). V was trimmed by 2 bases and J by 4 bases, leaving 11 bases between them. The length of the CDR3 is 14 residues. Germline assignment: CDR1 MNHNS and CDR2 SASEGT. As DNA, the CDR3 is TGTGCCAGCAGTGAACGGAGGGCGTCAGAGACCCAGTACTTC. Protein sequence: CASSERRASETQYF.

This clone was observed once. This sequence joins TRBV6-6 and TRBJ2-1; 7 bases are a match to TRBD2. The V gene end was trimmed by 0 bases and the J gene end by 14 bases; junction bases not matched to a gene: 7. Germline V lookup: CDR1 MNHNY, CDR2 SVGAGI (reference sequence). This CDR3 region has 13 residues. The CDR3 loop is CASSYSTGRIEFF. In DNA form, the CDR3 reads TGTGCCAGCAGTTACTCGACCGGGAGGATCGAGTTCTTC.

This clone occurred once. The CDR3 sequence: CASSVVSGAYNEQFF. The CDR3 bases are TGTGCCAGCAGCGTAGTCAGCGGGGCCTACAATGAGCAGTTCTTC. V and J are TRBV9 and TRBJ2-1, with TRBD2 identical over 7 bases. The CDR3 extends over 15 amino acids. The germline CDR1 and CDR2 sequences are SGDLS and YYNGEE. V lost 0 bases, J lost 2 bases, and 2 bases stayed unmatched.

The chain uses TRBV7-2 and TRBJ2-1; no firm D call. The V end lost 2 bases, the J end lost 7 bases, and 18 bases lay between the germline ends. The CDR3 length is 16 residues. The V gene's germline CDR1 is SGHTA and CDR2 FQGNSA. CDR3 loop: CASSLYSPWLDNEQFF. The CDR3 DNA reads as TGTGCCAGCAGCTTATACTCTCCATGGCTGGATAATGAGCAGTTCTTC.

V gene TRBV28 combines with J gene TRBJ2-2; possible D gene TRBD1, 5 bases. V lost 5 bases to trimming and J lost 5 bases, with 6 bases between them. CDR3 size: 12 residues. Germline V lookup: CDR1 MDHEN, CDR2 SYDVKM. The chain's CDR3 is CASSRQTGELFF. CDR3 bases: TGTGCCAGCAGTCGACAGACCGGGGAGCTGTTTTTT.